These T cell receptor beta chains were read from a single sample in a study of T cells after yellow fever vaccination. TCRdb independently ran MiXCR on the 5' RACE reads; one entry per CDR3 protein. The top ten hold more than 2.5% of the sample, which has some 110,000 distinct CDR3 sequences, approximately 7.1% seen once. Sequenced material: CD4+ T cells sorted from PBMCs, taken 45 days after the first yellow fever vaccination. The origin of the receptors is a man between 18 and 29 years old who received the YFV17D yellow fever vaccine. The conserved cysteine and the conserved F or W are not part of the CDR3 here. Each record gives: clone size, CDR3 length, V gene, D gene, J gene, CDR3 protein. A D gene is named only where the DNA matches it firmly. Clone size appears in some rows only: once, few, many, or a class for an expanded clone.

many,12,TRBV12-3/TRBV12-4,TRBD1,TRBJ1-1,ASSWDRLNTEAF
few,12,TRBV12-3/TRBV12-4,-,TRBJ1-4,ASSLGLTPEKLF
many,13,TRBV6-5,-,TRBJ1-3,ASSSGTSLGNTIY
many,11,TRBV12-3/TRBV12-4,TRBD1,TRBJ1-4,ASSGTGDEKLF
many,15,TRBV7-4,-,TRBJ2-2,ASSPHGGGGETGELF
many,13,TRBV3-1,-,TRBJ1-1,ASSQLLGGNTEAF
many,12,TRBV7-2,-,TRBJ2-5,ASSSPRAGETQY
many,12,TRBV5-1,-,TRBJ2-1,ASTTQGSYNEQF
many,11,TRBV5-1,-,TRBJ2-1,ASSLNSYNEQF
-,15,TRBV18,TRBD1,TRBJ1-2,ASSPLHSGTGDRGYT
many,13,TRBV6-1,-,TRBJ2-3,ASSKSRDSTDTQY
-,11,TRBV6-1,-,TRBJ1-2,ASSRDLAYGYT
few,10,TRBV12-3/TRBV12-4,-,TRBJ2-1,ASSLIPNEQF
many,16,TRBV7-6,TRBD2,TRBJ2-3,ASRSSPGLAGGDDTQY
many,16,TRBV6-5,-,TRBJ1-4,ASCRQGRGYATNEKLF
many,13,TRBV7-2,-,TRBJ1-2,ASSLALVGLRGYT
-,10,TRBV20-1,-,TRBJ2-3,SAPSGADTQY
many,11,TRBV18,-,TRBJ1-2,ASSPRDAQDYT
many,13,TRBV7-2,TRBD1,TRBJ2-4,ASSNPTGGLNIQY
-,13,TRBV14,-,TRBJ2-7,ASSGLARTSYEQY
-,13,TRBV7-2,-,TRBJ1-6,ASSPGPPGDSPLH
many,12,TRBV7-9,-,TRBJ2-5,ASRVLRAGETQY
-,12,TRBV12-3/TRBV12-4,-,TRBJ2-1,ATLRNGAYNEQF
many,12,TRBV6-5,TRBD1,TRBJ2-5,ASSSTGGRETQY
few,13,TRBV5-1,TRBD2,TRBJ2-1,ASSLDIAGGDEQF
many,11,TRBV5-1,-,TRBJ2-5,ASSPGHRETQY
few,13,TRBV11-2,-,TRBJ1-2,ASSPHGARAYGYT
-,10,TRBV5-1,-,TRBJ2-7,ASSLDVYEQY
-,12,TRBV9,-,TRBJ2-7,ASSVQGVPYEQY
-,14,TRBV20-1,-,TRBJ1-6,CASPTDSSPRLALH
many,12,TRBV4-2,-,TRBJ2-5,ASSQADRQETQY
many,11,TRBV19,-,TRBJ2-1,ASSISFGNEQF
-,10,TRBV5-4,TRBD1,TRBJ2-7,ASSLDRGEQY
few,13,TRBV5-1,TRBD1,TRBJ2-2,ASTKDRVDTGELF
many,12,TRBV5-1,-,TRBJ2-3,ASSLFTGPDTQY
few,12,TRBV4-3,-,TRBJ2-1,ASSQEGWGNEQF
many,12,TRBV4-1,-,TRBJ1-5,ASSQDFRDQPQH
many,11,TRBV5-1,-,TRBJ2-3,ASRGEGTDTQY
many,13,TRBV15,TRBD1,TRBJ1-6,ATSSRTGTNSPLH
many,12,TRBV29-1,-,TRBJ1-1,SVAVTGKNTEAF
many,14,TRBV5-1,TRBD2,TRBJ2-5,ASSLGTSKGGETQY
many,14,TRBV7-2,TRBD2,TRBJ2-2,ASSLAGLWNTGELF
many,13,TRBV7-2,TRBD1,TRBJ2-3,ASSSGQGNADTQY
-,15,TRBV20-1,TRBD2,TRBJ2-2,SAHNRDRGGPTGELF
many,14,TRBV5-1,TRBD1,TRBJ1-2,ASSWTGRSANYGYT
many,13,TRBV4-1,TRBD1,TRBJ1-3,ASSPIGTGVNTIY
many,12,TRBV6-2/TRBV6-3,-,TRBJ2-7,ASSYSQGLNEQY